This record looks at one T cell receptor beta chain sequence and its context. The data were taken from a study of blood T cell repertoires in COVID-19. CDR1 and CDR2 from the germline V gene are MDHEN and SYDVKM. V was trimmed by 5 bases and J by 9 bases, leaving 23 bases between them. The CDR3 extends over 16 amino acids. Some clones are missing from TCRdb's copy, which holds only in-frame ones; the method was immunoSEQ multiplex PCR. The table shows 110,000 or so clones, with 75% to 90% occurring only once. The receptor's source is a human donor in a cohort sampled during active COVID-19. This chain joins TRBV28 and TRBJ2-1, with D perhaps matching TRBD2 (6 bases). What was sequenced was peripheral blood. CDR3 sequence reads: CASSPHLTRSIREQFF. The CDR3 nucleotides read TGTGCCAGCAGTCCCCACCTGACTAGGAGCATACGTGAGCAGTTCTTC.